This T cell receptor beta chain appears in the sequencing data of a study of OX40 agonist ivuxolimab in advanced cancers. Germline CDR1 MNHEY, CDR2 SMNVEV (reference sequence). The length of the CDR3 is 15 residues. The ends were cut back, 6 bases at V and 0 bases at J, with 15 bases in the middle. Generated by immunoSEQ multiplex PCR, the TCRdb table keeps only in-frame clones and is missing some. The table has about 94,000 clones, around 86% seen once. This receptor was obtained from an adult with an advanced solid tumor such as melanoma, head and neck, liver or kidney cancer. V is TRBV27 and J is TRBJ2-7; D is uncertain. This specimen was CD4+ or CD8+ T cells sorted from blood, taken in a trial of the OX40 agonist ivuxolimab. The CDR3 spells CASRIGQIPSYEQYF. In nucleotides, the CDR3 is TGTGCCAGCAGAATCGGCCAAATACCCTCCTACGAGCAGTACTTC.